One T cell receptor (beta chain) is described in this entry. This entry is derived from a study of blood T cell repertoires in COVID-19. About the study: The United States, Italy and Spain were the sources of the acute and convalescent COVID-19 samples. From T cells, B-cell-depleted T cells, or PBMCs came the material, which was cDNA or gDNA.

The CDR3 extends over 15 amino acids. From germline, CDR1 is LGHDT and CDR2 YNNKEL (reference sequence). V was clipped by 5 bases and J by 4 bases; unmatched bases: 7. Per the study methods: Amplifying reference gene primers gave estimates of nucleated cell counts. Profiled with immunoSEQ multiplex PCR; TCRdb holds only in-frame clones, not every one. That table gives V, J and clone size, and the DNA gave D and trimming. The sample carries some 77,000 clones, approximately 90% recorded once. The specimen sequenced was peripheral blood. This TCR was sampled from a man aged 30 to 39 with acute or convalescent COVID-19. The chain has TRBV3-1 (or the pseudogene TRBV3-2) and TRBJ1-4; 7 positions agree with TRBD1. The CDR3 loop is CASSTFGQVNEKLFF. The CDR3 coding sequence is TGTGCCAGCAGCACTTTCGGACAGGTTAATGAAAAACTGTTTTTT.